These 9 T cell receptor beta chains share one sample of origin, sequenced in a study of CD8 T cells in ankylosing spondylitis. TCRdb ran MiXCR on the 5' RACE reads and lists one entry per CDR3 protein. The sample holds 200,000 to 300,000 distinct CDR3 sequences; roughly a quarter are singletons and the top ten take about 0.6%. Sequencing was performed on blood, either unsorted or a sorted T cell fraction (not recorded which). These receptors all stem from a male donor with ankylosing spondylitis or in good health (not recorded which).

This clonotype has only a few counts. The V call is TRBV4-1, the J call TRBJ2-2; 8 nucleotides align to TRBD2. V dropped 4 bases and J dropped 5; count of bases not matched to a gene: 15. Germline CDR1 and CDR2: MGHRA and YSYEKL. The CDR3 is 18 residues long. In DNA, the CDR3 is TGCGCCAGCAGCCGCCTCCTCTCGGCGGGGGGCGGGACCGGGGAGCTGTTTTTT. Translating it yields CASSRLLSAGGGTGELFF.

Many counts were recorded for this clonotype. In nucleotides, the CDR3 is TGTGCCAGCGAAGGACGGCCCGGCGGGTCGAATGGCTACACCTTC. Residues: CASEGRPGGSNGYTF. The chain couples TRBV6-1 to TRBJ1-2; D not certain. Germline V CDR1 and CDR2: MNHNS, SASEGT. This CDR3 has 15 residues. V lost 8 bases to trimming and J lost 6 bases, with 22 bases between them.

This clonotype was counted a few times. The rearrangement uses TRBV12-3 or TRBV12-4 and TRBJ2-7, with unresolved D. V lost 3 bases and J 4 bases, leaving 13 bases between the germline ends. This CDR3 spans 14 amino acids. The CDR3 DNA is TGTGCCAGCAGTTTTGGGGTTCTAGGATACGAGCAGTACTTC. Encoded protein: CASSFGVLGYEQYF.

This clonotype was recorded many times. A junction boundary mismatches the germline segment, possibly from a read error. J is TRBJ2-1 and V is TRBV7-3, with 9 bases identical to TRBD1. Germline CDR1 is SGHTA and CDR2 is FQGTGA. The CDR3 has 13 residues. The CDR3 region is CASSLIVGTGLAF. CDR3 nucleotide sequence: TGTGCCAGCAGCTTAATAGTGGGGACAGGGTTAGCGTTC.

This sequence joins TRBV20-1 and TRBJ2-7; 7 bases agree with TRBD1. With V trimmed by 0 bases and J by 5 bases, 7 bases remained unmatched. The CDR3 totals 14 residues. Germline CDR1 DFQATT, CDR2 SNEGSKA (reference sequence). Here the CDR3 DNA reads TGCAGTGCTAGAGATTCCAGGGGGAGTAACGAGCAGTACTTC. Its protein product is CSARDSRGSNEQYF.

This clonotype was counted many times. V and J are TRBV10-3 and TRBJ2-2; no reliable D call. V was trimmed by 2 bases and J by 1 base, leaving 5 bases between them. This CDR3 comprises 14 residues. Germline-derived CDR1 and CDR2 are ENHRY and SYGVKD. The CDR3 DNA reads TGTGCCATCAGTGAGGCACTGAACACCGGGGAGCTGTTTTTT. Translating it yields CAISEALNTGELFF.

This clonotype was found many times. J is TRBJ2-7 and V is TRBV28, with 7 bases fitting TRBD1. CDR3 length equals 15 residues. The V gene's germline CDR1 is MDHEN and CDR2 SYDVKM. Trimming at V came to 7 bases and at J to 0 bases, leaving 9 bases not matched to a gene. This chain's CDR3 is CASNFLDRSSYEQYF. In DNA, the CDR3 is TGTGCCAGCAATTTTTTGGACAGGAGCTCCTACGAGCAGTACTTC. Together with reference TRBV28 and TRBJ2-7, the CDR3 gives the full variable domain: DVKVTQSSRYLVKRTGEKVFLECVQDMDHENMFWYRQDPGLGLRLIYFSYDVKMKEKGDIPEGYSVSREKKERFSLILESASTNQTSMYLCASNFLDRSSYEQYFGPGTRLTVT.

CDR3 coding DNA: TGTGCCAGCACCGTTGGGGGGGTCTACGAGCAGTACTTC. It specifies CASTVGGVYEQYF. V and J are TRBV28 and TRBJ2-7, with TRBD2 matching 7 bases. Trimming cost V 7 bases and J 3 bases; bases outside gene matches: 6. Germline CDR1 and CDR2: MDHEN and SYDVKM. This CDR3 spans 13 amino acids.

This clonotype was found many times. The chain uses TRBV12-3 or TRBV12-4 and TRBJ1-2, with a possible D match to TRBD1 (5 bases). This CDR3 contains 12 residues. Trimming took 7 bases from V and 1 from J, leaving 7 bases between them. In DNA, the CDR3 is TGTGCCAGCAAAGGGGTTAACTATGGCTACACCTTC. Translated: CASKGVNYGYTF.